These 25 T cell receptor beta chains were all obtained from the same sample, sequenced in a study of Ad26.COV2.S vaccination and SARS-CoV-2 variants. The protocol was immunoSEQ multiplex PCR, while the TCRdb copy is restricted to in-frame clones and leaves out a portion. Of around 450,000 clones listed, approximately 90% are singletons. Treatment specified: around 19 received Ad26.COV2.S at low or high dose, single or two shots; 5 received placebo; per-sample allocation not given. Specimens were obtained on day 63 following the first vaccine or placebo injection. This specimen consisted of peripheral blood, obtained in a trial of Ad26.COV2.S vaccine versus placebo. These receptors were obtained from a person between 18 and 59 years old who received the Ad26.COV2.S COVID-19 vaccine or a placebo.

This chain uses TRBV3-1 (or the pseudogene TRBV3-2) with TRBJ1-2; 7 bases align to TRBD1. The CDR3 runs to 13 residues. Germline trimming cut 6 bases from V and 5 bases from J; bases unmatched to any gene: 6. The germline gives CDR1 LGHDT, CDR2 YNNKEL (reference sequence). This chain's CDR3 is CASSLGTAYGYTF. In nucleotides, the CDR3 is TGTGCCAGCAGTCTCGGGACAGCATATGGCTACACCTTC.

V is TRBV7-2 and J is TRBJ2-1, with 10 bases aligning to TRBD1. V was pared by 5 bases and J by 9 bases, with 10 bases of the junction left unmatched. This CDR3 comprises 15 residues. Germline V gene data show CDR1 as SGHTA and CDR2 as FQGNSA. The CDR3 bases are TGTGCCAGCAGCCCCGACAGGGGGCTAGGGGGTGAGCAGTTCTTC. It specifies CASSPDRGLGGEQFF.

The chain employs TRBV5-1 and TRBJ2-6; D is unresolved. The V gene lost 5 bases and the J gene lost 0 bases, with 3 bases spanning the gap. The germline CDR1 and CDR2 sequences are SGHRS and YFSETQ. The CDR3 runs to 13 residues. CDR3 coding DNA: TGCGCCAGCAGGAGCTCTGGGGCCAACGTCCTGACTTTC. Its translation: CASRSSGANVLTF.

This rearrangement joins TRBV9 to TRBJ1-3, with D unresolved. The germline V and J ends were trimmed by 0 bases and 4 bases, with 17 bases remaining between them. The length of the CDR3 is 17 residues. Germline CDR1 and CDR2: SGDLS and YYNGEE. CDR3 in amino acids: CASSVAGAGGSGNTIYF. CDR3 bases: TGTGCCAGCAGCGTAGCGGGAGCCGGCGGTTCGGGAAACACCATATATTTT.

CDR3 DNA sequence: TGTGCCACCAGCAGAGTACAGGGCACCGGGGAGCTGTTTTTT. Translation: CATSRVQGTGELFF. The chain couples TRBV15 to TRBJ2-2, with D tentatively TRBD1 (6 bases). Trimming removed 1 base from V and 4 bases from J, with 7 bases in between. CDR3 size: 14 residues. CDR1 LNHNV and CDR2 YYDKDF come from the germline V gene (reference sequence).

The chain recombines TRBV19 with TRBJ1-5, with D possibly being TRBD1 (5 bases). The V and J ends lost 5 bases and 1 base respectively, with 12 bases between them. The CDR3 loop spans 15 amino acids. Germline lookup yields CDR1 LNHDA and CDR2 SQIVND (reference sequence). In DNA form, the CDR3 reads TGTGCCAGTAGTCAGACAGCGGACAGCAATCAGCCCCAGCATTTT. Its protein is CASSQTADSNQPQHF.

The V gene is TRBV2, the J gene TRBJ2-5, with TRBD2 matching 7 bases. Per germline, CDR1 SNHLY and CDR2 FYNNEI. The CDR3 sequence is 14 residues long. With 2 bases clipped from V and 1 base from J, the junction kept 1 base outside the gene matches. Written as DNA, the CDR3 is TGTGCCAGCAGTGAACGGGAGGTCCAAGAGACCCAGTACTTC. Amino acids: CASSEREVQETQYF.

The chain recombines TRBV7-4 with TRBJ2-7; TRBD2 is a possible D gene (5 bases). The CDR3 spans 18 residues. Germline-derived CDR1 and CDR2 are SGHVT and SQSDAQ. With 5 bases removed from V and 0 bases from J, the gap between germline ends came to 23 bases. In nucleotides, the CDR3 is TGTGCCAGCAGCGATAGCGTGACGCCCCTGTTGGGCTCCTACGAGCAGTACTTC. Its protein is CASSDSVTPLLGSYEQYF.

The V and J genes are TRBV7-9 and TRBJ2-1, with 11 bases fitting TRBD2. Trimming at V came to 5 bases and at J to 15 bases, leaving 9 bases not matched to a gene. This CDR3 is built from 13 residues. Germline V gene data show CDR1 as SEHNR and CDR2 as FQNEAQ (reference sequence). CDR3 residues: CASSLHGTSGWFF. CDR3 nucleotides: TGTGCCAGCAGCCTTCATGGGACTAGCGGTTGGTTCTTC.

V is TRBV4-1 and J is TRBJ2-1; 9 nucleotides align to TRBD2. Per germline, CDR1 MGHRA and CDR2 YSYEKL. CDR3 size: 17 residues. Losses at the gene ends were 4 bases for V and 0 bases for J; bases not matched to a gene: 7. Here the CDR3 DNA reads TGCGCCAGCAGCCCTCGACTAGCGGAGAGCTCCTACAATGAGCAGTTCTTC. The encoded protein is CASSPRLAESSYNEQFF.

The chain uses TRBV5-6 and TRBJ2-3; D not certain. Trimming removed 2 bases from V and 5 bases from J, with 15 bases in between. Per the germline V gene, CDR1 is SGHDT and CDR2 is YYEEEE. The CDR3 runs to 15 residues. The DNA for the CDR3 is TGTGCCAGCAGCTTTAGTCTGGACCCGCGAGATACGCAGTATTTT. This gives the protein CASSFSLDPRDTQYF.

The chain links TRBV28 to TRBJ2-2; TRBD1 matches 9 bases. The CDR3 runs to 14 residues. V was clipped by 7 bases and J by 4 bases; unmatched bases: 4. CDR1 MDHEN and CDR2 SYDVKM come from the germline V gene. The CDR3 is CASKGQGPTGELFF. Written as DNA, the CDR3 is TGTGCCAGCAAGGGACAGGGCCCCACCGGGGAGCTGTTTTTT.

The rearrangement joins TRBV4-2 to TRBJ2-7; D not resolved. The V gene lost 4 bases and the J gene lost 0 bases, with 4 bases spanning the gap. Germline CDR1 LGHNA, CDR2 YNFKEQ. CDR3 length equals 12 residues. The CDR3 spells CASSRDSYEQYF. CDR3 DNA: TGTGCCAGCAGCCGGGACTCCTACGAGCAGTACTTC.

The chain's CDR3 is CASNVLGSSTDTQYF. The CDR3 DNA reads TGTGCCAGCAACGTTTTAGGATCTAGCACAGATACGCAGTATTTT. V gene TRBV7-2 combines with J gene TRBJ2-3; D gene uncertain. The CDR3 extends over 15 amino acids. Looked up from germline, CDR1 is SGHTA and CDR2 is FQGNSA. The V end lost 7 bases, the J end lost 0 bases, and 14 bases lay between the germline ends.

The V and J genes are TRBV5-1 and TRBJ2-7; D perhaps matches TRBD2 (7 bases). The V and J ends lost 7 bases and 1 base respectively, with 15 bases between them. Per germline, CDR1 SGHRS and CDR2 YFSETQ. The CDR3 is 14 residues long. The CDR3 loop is CASCRGAGSYEQYF. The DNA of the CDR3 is TGCGCCAGCTGTCGGGGGGCCGGGTCCTACGAGCAGTACTTC.

This CDR3 reads CASSLPDRGNTEAFF. For the CDR3, the DNA is TGTGCCAGCAGTTTACCTGACAGGGGGAACACTGAAGCTTTCTTT. V usage is TRBV28 and J usage is TRBJ1-1, with 8 bases fitting TRBD1. Trimming removed 2 bases from V and 1 base from J; junction bases left unmatched: 3. The V gene's germline CDR1 is MDHEN and CDR2 SYDVKM. The CDR3 covers 15 residues.

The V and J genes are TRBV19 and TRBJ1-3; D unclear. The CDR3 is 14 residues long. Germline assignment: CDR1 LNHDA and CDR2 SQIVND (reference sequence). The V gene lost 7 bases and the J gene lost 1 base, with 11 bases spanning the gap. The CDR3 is CASISGGSGNTIYF. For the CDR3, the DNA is TGTGCCAGTATATCGGGAGGTTCTGGAAACACCATATATTTT. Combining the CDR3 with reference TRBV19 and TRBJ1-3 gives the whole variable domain DGGITQSPKYLFRKEGQNVTLSCEQNLNHDAMYWYRQDPGQGLRLIYYSQIVNDFQKGDIAEGYSVSREKKESFPLTVTSAQKNPTAFYLCASISGGSGNTIYFGEGSWLTVV.

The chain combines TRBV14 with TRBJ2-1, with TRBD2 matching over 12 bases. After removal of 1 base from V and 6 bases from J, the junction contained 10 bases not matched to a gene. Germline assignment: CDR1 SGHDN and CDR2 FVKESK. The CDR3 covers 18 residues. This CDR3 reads CASSQVPKTSGRFNEQFF. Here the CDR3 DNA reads TGTGCCAGCAGCCAAGTCCCAAAGACTAGCGGGAGATTCAATGAGCAGTTCTTC.

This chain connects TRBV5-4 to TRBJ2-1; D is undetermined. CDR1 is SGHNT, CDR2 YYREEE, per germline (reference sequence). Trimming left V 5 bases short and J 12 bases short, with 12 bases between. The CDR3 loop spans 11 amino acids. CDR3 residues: CASSITDRQFF. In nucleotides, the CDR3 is TGTGCCAGCAGTATCACAGACCGGCAGTTCTTC.

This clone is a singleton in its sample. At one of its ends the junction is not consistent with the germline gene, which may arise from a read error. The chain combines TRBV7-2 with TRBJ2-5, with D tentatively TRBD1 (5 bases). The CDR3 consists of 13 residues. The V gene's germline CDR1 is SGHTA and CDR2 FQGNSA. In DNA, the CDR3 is TGTGCCAGCAGCCCCCCTTCTGCCCGGACAAACCACTTC. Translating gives CASSPPSARTNHF. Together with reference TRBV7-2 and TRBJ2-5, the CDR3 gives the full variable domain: GAGVSQSPSNKVTEKGKDVELRCDPISGHTALYWYRQSLGQGLEFLIYFQGNSAPDKSGLPSDRFSAERTGGSVSTLTIQRTQQEDSAVYLCASSPPSARTNHFGPGTRLLVL.

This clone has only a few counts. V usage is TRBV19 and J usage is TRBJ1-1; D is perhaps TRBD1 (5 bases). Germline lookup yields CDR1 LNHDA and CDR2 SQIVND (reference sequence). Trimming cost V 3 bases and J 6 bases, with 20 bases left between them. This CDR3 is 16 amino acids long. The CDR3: CASSILLRGSLPEAFF. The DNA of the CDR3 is TGTGCCAGTAGTATCCTACTCCGGGGGTCTCTCCCTGAAGCTTTCTTT.

CDR3 bases: TGTGCCAGCAGAATACAGGGGGCTATTCAGCCCCAGCATTTT. Protein sequence: CASRIQGAIQPQHF. This sequence joins TRBV2 and TRBJ1-5; 9 bases align to TRBD1. Germline V CDR1 and CDR2: SNHLY, FYNNEI. This CDR3 has 14 residues. V lost 6 bases and J lost 6; bases outside the gene matches: 6.

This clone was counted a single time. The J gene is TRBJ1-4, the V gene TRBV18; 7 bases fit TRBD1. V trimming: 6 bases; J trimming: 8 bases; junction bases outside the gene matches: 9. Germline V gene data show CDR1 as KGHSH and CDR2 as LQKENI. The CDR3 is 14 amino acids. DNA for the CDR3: TGTGCCAGCTCCCTGGGACAGTTGAGGGAAAAACTGTTTTTT. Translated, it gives CASSLGQLREKLFF.

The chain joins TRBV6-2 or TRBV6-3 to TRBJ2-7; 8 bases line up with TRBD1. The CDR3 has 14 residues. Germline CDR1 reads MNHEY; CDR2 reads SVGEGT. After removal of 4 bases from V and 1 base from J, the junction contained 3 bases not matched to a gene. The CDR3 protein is CASSSTGGSYEQYF. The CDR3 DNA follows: TGTGCCAGCAGTTCCACAGGGGGATCCTACGAGCAGTACTTC.

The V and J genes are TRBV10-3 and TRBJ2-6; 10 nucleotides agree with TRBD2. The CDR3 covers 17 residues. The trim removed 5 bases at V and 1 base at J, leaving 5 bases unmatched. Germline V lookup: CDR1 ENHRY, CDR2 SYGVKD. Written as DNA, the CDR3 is TGTGCCATCAGTCCAGCTAGCGGGGGTTCTGGGGCCAACGTCCTGACTTTC. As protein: CAISPASGGSGANVLTF.